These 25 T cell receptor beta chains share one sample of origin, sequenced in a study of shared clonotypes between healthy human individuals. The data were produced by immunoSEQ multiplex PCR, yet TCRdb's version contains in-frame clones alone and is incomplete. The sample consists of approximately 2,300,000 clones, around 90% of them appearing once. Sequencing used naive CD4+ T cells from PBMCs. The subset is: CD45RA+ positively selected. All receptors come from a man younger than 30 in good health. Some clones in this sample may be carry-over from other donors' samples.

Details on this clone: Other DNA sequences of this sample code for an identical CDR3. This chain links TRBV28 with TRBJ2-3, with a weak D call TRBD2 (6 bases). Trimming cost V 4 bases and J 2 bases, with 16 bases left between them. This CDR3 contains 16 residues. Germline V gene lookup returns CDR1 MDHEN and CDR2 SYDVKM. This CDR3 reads CASSSPGTSDTDTQYF. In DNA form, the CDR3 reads TGTGCCAGCAGTTCTCCCGGGACTTCCGACACAGATACGCAGTATTTT.

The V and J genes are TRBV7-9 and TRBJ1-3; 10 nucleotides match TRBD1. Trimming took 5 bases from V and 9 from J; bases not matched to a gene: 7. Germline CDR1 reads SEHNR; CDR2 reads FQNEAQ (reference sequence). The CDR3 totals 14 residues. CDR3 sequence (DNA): TGTGCCAGCAGCATGGGACAGGGGCTGGGCACCATATATTTT. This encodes CASSMGQGLGTIYF.

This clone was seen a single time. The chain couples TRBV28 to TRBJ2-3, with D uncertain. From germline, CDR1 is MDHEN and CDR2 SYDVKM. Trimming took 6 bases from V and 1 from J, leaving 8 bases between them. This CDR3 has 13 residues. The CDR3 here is CASSTSGTDTQYF. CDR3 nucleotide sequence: TGTGCCAGCAGCACAAGCGGCACAGATACGCAGTATTTT.

The CDR3 DNA reads as TGTGCCAGCAGTGGGCTAGCGGTGAGCCTCGGATTTTACGAGCAGTACTTC. It encodes CASSGLAVSLGFYEQYF. The chain has TRBV6-1 and TRBJ2-7; 7 bases fit TRBD2. Unmatched junction bases numbered 16, after V lost 4 bases and J lost 4 bases. The CDR3 loop spans 17 amino acids. In germline, CDR1 is MNHNS, CDR2 SASEGT.

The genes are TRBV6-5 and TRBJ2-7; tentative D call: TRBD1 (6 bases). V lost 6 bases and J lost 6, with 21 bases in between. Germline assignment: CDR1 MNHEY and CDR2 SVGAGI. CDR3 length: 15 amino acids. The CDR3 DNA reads TGTGCCAGCAGAAGCGGCTCTAGGGGGAGCTCCGAGCAGTACTTC. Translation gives CASRSGSRGSSEQYF.

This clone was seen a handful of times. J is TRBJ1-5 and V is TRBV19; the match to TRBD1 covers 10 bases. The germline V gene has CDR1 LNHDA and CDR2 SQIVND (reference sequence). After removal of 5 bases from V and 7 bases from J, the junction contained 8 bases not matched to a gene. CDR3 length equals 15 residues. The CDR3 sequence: CASSPRQGARQPQHF. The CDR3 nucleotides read TGTGCCAGTAGTCCCCGACAGGGGGCGAGACAGCCCCAGCATTTT.

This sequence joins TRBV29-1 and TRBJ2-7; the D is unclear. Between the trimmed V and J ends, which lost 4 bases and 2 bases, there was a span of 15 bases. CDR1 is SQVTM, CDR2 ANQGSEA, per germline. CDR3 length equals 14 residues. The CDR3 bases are TGCAGCGTTGGAATACGCAGAACCCCCTACGAGCAGTACTTC. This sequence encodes CSVGIRRTPYEQYF.

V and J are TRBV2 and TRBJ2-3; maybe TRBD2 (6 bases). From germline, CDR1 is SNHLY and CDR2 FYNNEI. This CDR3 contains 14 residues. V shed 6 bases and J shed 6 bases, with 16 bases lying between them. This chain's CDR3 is CASSGSGTSDTQYF. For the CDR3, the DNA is TGTGCCAGCAGCGGCTCCGGGACTTCTGATACGCAGTATTTT.

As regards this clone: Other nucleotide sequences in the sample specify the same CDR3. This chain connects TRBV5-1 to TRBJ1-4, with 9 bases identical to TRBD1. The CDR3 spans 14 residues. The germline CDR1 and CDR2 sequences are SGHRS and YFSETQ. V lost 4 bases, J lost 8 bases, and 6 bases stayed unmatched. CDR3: CASSPGTGSEKLFF. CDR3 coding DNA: TGCGCCAGCAGCCCCGGGACAGGGAGCGAAAAACTGTTTTTT. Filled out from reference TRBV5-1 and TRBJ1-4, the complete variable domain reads KAGVTQTPRYLIKTRGQQVTLSCSPISGHRSVSWYQQTPGQGLQFLFEYFSETQRNKGNFPGRFSGRQFSNSRSEMNVSTLELGDSALYLCASSPGTGSEKLFFGSGTQLSVL.

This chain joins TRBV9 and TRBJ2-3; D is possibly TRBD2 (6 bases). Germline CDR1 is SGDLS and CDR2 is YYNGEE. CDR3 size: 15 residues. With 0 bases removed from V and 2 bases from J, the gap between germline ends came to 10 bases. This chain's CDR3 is CASSVAGGVTDTQYF. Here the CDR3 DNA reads TGTGCCAGCAGCGTAGCGGGCGGGGTCACAGATACGCAGTATTTT.

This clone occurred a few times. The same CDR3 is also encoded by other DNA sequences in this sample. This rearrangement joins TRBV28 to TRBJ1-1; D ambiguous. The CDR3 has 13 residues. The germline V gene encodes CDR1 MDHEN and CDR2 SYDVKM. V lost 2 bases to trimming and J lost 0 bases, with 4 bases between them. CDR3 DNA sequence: TGTGCCAGCAGTTTACGCATGAACACTGAAGCTTTCTTT. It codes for CASSLRMNTEAFF.

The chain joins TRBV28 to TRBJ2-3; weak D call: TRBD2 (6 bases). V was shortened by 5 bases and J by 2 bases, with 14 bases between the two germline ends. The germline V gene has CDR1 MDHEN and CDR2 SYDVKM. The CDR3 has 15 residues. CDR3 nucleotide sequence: TGTGCCAGCAGTGGGGCCGGCGGGAACACAGATACGCAGTATTTT. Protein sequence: CASSGAGGNTDTQYF.

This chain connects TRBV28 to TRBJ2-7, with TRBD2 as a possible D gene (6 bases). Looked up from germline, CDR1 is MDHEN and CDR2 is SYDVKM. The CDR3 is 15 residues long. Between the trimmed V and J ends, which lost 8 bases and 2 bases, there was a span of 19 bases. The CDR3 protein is CASGLQRVGPYEQYF. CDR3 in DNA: TGTGCCAGCGGTCTACAGCGGGTGGGTCCCTACGAGCAGTACTTC.

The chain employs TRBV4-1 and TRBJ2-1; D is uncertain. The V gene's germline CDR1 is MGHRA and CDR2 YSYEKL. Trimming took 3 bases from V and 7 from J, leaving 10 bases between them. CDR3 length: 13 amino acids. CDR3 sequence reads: CASSHVWRNEQFF. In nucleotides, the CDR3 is TGCGCCAGCAGCCATGTATGGCGAAATGAGCAGTTCTTC.

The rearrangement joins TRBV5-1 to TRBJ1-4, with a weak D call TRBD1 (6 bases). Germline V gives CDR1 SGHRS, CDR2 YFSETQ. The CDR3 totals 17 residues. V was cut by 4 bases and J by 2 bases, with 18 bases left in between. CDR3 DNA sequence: TGCGCCAGCAGCCCAGGCCCCACAGGGCCCACTAATGAAAAACTGTTTTTT. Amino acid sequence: CASSPGPTGPTNEKLFF.

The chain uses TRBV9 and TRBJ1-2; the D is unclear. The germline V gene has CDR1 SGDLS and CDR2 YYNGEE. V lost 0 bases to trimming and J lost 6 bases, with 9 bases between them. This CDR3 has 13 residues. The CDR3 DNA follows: TGTGCCAGCAGCGTAGCAGGCAGTGATGGCTACACCTTC. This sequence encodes CASSVAGSDGYTF.

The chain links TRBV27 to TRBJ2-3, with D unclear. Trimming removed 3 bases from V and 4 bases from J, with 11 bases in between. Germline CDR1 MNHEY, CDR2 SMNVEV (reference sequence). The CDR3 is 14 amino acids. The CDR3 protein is CASSFSRVSDTQYF. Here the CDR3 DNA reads TGTGCCAGCAGTTTTTCTCGGGTATCAGATACGCAGTATTTT.

CDR3 in DNA: TGTGCCAGCAGTGACCCCGACAGGGGGAACTATGGCTACACCTTC. Translation gives CASSDPDRGNYGYTF. This chain links TRBV6-4 with TRBJ1-2; 9 bases line up with TRBD1. CDR1 MRHNA and CDR2 SNTAGT come from the germline V gene. The CDR3 runs 15 residues. The J segment lost 2 bases and the V segment lost 2 bases, leaving 3 bases of the junction unmatched.

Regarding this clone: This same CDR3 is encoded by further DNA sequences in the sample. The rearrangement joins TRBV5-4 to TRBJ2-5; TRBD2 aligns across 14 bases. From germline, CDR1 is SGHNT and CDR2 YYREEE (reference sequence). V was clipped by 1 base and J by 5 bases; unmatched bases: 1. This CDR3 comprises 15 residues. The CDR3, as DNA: TGTGCCAGCAGCTTGCGACTAGCGGGAGGGGAGACCCAGTACTTC. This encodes CASSLRLAGGETQYF.

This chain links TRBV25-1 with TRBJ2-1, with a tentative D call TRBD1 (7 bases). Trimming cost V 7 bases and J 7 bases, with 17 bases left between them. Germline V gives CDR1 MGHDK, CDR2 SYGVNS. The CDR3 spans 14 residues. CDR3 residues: CASTGGRRGNEQFF. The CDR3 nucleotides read TGTGCCAGCACAGGGGGGCGCAGAGGTAATGAGCAGTTCTTC.

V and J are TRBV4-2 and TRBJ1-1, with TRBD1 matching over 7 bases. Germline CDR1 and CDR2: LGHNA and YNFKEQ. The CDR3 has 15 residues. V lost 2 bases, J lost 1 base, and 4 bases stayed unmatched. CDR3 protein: CASSQHWTGNTEAFF. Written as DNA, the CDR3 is TGTGCCAGCAGCCAACACTGGACAGGGAACACTGAAGCTTTCTTT.

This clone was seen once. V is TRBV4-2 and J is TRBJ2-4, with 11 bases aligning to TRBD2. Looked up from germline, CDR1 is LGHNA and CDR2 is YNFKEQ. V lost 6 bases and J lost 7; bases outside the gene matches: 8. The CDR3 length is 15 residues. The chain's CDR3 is CASRPGTSGNNIQYF. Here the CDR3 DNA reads TGTGCCAGCAGGCCCGGGACTAGCGGTAATAACATTCAGTACTTC.

CDR3 coding DNA: TGCGCCAGCAGCCAAGCCAGGTGGGACAGGGGGTATGAAAAACTGTTTTTT. As protein: CASSQARWDRGYEKLFF. V and J are TRBV4-1 and TRBJ1-4, with 11 bases that match TRBD1. The J segment lost 6 bases and the V segment lost 1 base, leaving 7 bases of the junction unmatched. The CDR3 has 17 amino acids. Germline V gives CDR1 MGHRA, CDR2 YSYEKL.

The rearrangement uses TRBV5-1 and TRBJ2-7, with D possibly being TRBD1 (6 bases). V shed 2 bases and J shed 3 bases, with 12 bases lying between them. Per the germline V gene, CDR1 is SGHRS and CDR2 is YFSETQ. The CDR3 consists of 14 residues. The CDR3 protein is CASSFTLDSYEQYF. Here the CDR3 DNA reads TGCGCCAGCAGCTTTACCCTGGACAGCTACGAGCAGTACTTC.

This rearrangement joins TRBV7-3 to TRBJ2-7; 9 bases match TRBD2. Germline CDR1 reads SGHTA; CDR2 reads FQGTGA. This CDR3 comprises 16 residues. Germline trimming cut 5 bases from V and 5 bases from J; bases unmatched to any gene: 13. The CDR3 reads CASSAQGLAGEDEQYF. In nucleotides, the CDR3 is TGTGCCAGCAGCGCCCAGGGGTTAGCGGGAGAGGACGAGCAGTACTTC.